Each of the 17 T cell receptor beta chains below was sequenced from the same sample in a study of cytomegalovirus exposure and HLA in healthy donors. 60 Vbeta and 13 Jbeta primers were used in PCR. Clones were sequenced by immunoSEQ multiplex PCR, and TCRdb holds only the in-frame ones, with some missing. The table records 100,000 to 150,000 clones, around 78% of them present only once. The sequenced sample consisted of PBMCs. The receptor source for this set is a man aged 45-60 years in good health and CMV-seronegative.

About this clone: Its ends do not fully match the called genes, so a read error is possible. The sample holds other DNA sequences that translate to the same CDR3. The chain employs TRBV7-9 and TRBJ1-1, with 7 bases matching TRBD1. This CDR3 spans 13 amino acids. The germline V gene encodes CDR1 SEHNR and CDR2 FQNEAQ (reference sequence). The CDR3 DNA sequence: TGTGCCAGCAGCTTGACAGGGAACACCGAAGCTTTCTTT. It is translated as CASSLTGNTEAFF.

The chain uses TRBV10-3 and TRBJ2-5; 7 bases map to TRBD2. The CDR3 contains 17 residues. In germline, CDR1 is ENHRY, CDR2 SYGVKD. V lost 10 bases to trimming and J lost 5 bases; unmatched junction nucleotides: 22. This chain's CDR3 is CATDSGLSYTGGETQYF. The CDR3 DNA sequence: TGTGCCACTGACTCGGGACTGAGCTACACCGGGGGGGAGACCCAGTACTTC.

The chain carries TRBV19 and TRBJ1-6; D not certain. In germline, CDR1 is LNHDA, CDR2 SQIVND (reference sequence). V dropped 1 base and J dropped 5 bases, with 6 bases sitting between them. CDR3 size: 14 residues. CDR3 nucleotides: TGTGCCAGTAGTATAGTGGCAGATAATTCACCCCTCCACTTT. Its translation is CASSIVADNSPLHF.

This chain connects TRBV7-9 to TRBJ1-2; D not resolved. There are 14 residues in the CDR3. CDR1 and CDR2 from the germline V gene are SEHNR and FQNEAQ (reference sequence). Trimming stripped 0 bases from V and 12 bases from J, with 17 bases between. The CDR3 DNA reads TGTGCCAGCAGCTTAGCCGAGGCAACCCGTCGGCACACCTTC. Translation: CASSLAEATRRHTF.

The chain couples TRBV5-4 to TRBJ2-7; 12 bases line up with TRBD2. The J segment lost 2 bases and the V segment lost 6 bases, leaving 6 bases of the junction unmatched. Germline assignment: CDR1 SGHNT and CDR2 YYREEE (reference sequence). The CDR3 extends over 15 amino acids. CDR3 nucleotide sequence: TGTGCCAGCACCCTTGGGACTAGCGGGCCCTACGAGCAGTACTTC. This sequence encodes CASTLGTSGPYEQYF.

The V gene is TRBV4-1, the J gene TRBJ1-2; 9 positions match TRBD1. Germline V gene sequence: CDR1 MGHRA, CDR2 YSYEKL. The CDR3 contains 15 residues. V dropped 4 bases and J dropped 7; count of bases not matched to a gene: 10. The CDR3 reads CASSPSTGTGFGYTF. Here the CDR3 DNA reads TGCGCCAGCAGCCCTTCTACCGGGACAGGGTTTGGCTACACCTTC.

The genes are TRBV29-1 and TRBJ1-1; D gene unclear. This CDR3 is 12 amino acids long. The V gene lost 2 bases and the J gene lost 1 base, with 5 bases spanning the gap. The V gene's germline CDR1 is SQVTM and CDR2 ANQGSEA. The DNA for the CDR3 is TGCAGCGTTGAAACGGGGAACACTGAAGCTTTCTTT. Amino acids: CSVETGNTEAFF.

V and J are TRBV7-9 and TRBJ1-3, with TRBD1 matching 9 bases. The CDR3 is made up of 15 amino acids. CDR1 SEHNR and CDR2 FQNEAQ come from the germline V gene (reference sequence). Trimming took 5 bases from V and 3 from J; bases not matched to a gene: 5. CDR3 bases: TGTGCCAGCAGCAGGACAGGGGTTGTTGGAAACACCATATATTTT. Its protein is CASSRTGVVGNTIYF.

The CDR3 nucleotides are TGTGCCAGCATCAGGCCGCCGGCTGAAGCTTTCTTT. Protein: CASIRPPAEAFF. V is TRBV28 and J is TRBJ1-1; D is unclear. The germline V gene encodes CDR1 MDHEN and CDR2 SYDVKM. The CDR3 spans 12 residues. Trimming removed 7 bases from V and 6 bases from J, with 12 bases in between.

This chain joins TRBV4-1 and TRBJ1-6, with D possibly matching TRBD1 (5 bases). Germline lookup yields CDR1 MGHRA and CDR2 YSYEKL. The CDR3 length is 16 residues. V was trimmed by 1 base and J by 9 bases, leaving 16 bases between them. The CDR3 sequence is CASSQAPQGRISPLHF. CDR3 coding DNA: TGCGCCAGCAGCCAAGCGCCTCAGGGCCGAATTTCACCCCTCCACTTT.

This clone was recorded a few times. Written as DNA, the CDR3 is TGTGCCATTGAGGAGACCCGGGGAAACACCATATATTTT. As protein: CAIEETRGNTIYF. The chain has TRBV10-3 and TRBJ1-3, with no clear D. V gave up 9 bases and J gave up 4 bases, with 13 bases separating them. The CDR3 totals 13 residues. Per germline, CDR1 ENHRY and CDR2 SYGVKD.

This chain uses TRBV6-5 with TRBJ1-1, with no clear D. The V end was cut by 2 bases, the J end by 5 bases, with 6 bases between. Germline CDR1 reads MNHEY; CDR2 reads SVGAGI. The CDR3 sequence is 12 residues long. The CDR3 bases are TGTGCCAGCAGTTACGGCCATACTGAAGCTTTCTTT. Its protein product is CASSYGHTEAFF.

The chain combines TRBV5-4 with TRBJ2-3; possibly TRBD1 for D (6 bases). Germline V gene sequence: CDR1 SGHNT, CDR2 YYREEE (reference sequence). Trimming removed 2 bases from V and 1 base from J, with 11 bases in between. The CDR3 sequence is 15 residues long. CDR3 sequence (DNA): TGTGCCAGCAGCTTTCGGGCAGGGGGCACAGATACGCAGTATTTT. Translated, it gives CASSFRAGGTDTQYF.

This CDR3 is CASSQRDISTDTQYF. In nucleotides, the CDR3 is TGCGCCAGCAGCCAACGCGACATTAGCACAGATACGCAGTATTTT. The chain couples TRBV4-3 to TRBJ2-3; D gene unclear. V was pared by 2 bases and J by 0 bases, with 9 bases between. This CDR3 is built from 15 residues. CDR1 is LGHNA and CDR2 is YSLEER in the germline V gene.

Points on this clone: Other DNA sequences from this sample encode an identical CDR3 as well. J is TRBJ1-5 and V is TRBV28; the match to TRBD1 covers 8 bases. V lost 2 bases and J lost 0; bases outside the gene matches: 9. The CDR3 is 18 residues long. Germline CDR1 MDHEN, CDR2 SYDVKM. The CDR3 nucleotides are TGTGCCAGCAGTTTAATTGCAGGGGGCCGTAATAGCAATCAGCCCCAGCATTTT. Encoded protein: CASSLIAGGRNSNQPQHF.

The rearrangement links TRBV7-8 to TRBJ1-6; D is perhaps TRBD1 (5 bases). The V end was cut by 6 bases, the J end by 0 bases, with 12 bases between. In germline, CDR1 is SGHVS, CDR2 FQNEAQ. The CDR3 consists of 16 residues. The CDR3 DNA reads TGTGCCAGCAGAGGAACAGACAGCTCCTATAATTCACCCCTCCACTTT. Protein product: CASRGTDSSYNSPLHF.

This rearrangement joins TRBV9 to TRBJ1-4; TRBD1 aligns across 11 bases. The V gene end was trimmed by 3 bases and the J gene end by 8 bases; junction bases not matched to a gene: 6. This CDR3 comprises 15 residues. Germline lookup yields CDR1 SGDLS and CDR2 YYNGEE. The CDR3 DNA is TGTGCCAGCAGCGAAGGGACAGGGGGGGCCGAAAAACTGTTTTTT. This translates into CASSEGTGGAEKLFF.